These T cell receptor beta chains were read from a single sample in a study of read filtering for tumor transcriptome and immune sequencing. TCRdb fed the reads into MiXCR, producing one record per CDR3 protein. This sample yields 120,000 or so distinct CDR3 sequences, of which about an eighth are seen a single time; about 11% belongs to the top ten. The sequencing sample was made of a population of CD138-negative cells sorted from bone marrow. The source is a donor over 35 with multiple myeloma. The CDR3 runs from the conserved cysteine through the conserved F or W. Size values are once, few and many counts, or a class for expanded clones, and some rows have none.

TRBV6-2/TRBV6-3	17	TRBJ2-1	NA	CASSLWGLAGTYNEQFF
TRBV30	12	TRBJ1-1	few	CAWNLMNTEAFF
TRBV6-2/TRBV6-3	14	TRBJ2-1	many	CASRPAPGYNEQFF
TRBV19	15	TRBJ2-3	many	CATTSGRAGTDTQYF
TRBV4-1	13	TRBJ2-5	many	CASSRQLLETQYF
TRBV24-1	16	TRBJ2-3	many	CATSDLTSGRADTQYF
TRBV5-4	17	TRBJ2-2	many	CASSLRFASLNTGELFF
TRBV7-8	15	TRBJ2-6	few	CASRIRVSGANVLTF
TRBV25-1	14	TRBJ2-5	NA	CASSENRGLETQYF
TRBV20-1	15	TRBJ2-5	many	CSARDGGDALETQYF
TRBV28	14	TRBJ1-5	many	CASRSGQPRGPQHF
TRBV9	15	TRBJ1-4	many	CASSVSHNRDEKLFF
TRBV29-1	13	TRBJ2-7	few	CSVVVGGKYEQYF
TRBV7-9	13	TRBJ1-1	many	CASSLSANTEAFF
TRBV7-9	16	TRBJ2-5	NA	CASSFYGGGYQETQYF
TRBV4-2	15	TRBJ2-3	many	CASSQGGQGADTQYF
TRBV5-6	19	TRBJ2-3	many	CASSLGILAEGGFSDTQYF
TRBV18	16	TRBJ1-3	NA	CASSPRRAVSGNTIYF
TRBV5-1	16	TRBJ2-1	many	CASSSPSWGGRGEQFF
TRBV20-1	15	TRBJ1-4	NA	CSARDRGTTNEKLFF
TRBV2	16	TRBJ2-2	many	CASILRGGRVTGELFF
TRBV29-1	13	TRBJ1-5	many	CSVGGRGNQPQHF
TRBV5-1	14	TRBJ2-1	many	CASSTSGGQDEQFF
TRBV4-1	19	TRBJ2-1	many	CASSHPGLAGAIGFYEQFF
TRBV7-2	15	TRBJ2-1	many	CASSLVGGNYNEQFF
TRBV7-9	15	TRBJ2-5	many	CASTISDWYQETQYF
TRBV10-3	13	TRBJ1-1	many	CATQEVMNTEAFF
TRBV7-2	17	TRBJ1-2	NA	CASSTFPGTAANYGYTF
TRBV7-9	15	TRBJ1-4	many	CASRRDRTSNEKLFF
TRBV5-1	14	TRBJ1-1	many	CASSLPSPNTEAFF
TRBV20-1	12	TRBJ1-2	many	CSATPRSYGYTF
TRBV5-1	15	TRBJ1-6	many	CASSLVGGKGSPLHF
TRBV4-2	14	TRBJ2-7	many	CASSRDESVDEQYF
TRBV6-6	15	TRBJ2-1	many	CASRSTGGRNNEQFF
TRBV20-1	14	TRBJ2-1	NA	CSASKTSEDNEQFF
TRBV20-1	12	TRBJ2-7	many	CSASYSEDEQYF
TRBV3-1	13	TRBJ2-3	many	CASSQRGPDTQYF
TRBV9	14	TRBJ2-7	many	CASSVGPSSGEQYF
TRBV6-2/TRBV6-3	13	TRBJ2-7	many	CASSRGGHYEQYF
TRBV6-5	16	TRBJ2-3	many	CASSYSMGTVENTQYF
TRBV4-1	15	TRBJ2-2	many	CASSHPGSNTGELFF
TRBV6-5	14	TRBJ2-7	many	CASTLTGSSHEQYF
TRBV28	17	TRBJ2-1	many	CASSSLLTPSSYNEQFF
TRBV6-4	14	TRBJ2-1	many	CASSVQRGGHEQFF
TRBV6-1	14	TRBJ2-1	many	CASSLSGPPDEQFF
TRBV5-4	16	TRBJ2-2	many	CASSLAFLGRAGELFF
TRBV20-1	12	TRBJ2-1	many	CSARRLVDEQFF
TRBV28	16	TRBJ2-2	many	CASTRRLRGGTGELFF
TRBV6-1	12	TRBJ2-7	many	CASSEVGYEQYF
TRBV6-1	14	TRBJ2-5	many	CASSGGGLLETQYF
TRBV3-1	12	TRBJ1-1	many	CASSQVESEAFF
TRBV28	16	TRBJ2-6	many	CASSSGDVSGANVLTF
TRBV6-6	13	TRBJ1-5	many	CASSYPQNQPQHF
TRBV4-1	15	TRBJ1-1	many	CASSQDSGRGTEAFF
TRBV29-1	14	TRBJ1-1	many	CSGSLYREDTEAFF
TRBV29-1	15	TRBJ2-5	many	CSVEGGIGIQETQYF
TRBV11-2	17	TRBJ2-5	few	CASSLGVRDKYQETQYF